This T cell receptor beta chain is from a study of T cell changes during pregnancy in multiple sclerosis. Libraries were prepared by immunoSEQ multiplex PCR; TCRdb keeps only in-frame clonotypes and omits some of them. The sample records 55,000 to 80,000 clones, 85% to 90% being singletons. The V and J ends lost 0 bases and 6 bases respectively, with 14 bases between them. This CDR3 contains 14 residues. The germline V gene has CDR1 GTSNPN and CDR2 SVGIG (reference sequence). The chain recombines TRBV30 with TRBJ1-2; D gene ambiguous. The input for sequencing was peripheral blood, taken after pregnancy. The clonotype originates from a female donor in good health, enrolled as a control in a pregnancy study. CDR3 amino acids: CAWSVLAGKDGYTF. The CDR3 DNA follows: TGTGCCTGGAGTGTACTGGCGGGAAAGGATGGCTACACCTTC.